Detailed here is one T cell receptor beta chain. The source of the sample is a study of tumor T cells in aggressive B-cell lymphoma. The assay was immunoSEQ multiplex PCR, and TCRdb's table has in-frame clones only and misses some. The table shows more than 7,500 clones, with about 81% occurring only once. Sequences were obtained from tumor tissue. This clonotype was obtained from an adult with diffuse large B cell lymphoma.

The CDR3 region has the DNA TGTGCCAGCAGCTGGACTACCTCCTACAATGAGCAGTTCTTC. Translated: CASSWTTSYNEQFF. The J gene is TRBJ2-1, the V gene TRBV27; a possible D gene is TRBD2 (6 bases). V was shortened by 6 bases and J by 0 bases, with 9 bases between the two germline ends. CDR1 and CDR2 from the germline V gene are MNHEY and SMNVEV (reference sequence). This CDR3 comprises 14 residues.